Sequencing of this TCR beta chain was carried out in a study of blood T cells in healthy people across ages. This clonotype has a handful of counts. Primed by a sample-barcoded 5' primer and a J-beta primer mix, a second PCR proceeded for about 7 to 11 cycles. TCRdb re-called the 5' RACE reads with MiXCR, one entry per CDR3 protein. The sample consists of about 1,000,000 distinct CDR3 sequences, 40% to 50% of them appearing once. This CDR3 has 14 amino acids. V lost 2 bases and J lost 2, with 10 bases in between. The germline V gene has CDR1 SGHVS and CDR2 FNYEAQ. Total RNA was extracted at no less than 6 micrograms per sample.

The J gene is TRBJ2-7, the V gene TRBV7-6, with D perhaps TRBD1 or TRBD2 (5 bases each). Sequenced: blood. The sequence derives from a woman in her fifties or sixties in good health. The CDR3 reads CASSLTWGTYEQYF. The CDR3 bases are TGTGCCAGCAGCTTAACTTGGGGGACCTACGAGCAGTACTTC.